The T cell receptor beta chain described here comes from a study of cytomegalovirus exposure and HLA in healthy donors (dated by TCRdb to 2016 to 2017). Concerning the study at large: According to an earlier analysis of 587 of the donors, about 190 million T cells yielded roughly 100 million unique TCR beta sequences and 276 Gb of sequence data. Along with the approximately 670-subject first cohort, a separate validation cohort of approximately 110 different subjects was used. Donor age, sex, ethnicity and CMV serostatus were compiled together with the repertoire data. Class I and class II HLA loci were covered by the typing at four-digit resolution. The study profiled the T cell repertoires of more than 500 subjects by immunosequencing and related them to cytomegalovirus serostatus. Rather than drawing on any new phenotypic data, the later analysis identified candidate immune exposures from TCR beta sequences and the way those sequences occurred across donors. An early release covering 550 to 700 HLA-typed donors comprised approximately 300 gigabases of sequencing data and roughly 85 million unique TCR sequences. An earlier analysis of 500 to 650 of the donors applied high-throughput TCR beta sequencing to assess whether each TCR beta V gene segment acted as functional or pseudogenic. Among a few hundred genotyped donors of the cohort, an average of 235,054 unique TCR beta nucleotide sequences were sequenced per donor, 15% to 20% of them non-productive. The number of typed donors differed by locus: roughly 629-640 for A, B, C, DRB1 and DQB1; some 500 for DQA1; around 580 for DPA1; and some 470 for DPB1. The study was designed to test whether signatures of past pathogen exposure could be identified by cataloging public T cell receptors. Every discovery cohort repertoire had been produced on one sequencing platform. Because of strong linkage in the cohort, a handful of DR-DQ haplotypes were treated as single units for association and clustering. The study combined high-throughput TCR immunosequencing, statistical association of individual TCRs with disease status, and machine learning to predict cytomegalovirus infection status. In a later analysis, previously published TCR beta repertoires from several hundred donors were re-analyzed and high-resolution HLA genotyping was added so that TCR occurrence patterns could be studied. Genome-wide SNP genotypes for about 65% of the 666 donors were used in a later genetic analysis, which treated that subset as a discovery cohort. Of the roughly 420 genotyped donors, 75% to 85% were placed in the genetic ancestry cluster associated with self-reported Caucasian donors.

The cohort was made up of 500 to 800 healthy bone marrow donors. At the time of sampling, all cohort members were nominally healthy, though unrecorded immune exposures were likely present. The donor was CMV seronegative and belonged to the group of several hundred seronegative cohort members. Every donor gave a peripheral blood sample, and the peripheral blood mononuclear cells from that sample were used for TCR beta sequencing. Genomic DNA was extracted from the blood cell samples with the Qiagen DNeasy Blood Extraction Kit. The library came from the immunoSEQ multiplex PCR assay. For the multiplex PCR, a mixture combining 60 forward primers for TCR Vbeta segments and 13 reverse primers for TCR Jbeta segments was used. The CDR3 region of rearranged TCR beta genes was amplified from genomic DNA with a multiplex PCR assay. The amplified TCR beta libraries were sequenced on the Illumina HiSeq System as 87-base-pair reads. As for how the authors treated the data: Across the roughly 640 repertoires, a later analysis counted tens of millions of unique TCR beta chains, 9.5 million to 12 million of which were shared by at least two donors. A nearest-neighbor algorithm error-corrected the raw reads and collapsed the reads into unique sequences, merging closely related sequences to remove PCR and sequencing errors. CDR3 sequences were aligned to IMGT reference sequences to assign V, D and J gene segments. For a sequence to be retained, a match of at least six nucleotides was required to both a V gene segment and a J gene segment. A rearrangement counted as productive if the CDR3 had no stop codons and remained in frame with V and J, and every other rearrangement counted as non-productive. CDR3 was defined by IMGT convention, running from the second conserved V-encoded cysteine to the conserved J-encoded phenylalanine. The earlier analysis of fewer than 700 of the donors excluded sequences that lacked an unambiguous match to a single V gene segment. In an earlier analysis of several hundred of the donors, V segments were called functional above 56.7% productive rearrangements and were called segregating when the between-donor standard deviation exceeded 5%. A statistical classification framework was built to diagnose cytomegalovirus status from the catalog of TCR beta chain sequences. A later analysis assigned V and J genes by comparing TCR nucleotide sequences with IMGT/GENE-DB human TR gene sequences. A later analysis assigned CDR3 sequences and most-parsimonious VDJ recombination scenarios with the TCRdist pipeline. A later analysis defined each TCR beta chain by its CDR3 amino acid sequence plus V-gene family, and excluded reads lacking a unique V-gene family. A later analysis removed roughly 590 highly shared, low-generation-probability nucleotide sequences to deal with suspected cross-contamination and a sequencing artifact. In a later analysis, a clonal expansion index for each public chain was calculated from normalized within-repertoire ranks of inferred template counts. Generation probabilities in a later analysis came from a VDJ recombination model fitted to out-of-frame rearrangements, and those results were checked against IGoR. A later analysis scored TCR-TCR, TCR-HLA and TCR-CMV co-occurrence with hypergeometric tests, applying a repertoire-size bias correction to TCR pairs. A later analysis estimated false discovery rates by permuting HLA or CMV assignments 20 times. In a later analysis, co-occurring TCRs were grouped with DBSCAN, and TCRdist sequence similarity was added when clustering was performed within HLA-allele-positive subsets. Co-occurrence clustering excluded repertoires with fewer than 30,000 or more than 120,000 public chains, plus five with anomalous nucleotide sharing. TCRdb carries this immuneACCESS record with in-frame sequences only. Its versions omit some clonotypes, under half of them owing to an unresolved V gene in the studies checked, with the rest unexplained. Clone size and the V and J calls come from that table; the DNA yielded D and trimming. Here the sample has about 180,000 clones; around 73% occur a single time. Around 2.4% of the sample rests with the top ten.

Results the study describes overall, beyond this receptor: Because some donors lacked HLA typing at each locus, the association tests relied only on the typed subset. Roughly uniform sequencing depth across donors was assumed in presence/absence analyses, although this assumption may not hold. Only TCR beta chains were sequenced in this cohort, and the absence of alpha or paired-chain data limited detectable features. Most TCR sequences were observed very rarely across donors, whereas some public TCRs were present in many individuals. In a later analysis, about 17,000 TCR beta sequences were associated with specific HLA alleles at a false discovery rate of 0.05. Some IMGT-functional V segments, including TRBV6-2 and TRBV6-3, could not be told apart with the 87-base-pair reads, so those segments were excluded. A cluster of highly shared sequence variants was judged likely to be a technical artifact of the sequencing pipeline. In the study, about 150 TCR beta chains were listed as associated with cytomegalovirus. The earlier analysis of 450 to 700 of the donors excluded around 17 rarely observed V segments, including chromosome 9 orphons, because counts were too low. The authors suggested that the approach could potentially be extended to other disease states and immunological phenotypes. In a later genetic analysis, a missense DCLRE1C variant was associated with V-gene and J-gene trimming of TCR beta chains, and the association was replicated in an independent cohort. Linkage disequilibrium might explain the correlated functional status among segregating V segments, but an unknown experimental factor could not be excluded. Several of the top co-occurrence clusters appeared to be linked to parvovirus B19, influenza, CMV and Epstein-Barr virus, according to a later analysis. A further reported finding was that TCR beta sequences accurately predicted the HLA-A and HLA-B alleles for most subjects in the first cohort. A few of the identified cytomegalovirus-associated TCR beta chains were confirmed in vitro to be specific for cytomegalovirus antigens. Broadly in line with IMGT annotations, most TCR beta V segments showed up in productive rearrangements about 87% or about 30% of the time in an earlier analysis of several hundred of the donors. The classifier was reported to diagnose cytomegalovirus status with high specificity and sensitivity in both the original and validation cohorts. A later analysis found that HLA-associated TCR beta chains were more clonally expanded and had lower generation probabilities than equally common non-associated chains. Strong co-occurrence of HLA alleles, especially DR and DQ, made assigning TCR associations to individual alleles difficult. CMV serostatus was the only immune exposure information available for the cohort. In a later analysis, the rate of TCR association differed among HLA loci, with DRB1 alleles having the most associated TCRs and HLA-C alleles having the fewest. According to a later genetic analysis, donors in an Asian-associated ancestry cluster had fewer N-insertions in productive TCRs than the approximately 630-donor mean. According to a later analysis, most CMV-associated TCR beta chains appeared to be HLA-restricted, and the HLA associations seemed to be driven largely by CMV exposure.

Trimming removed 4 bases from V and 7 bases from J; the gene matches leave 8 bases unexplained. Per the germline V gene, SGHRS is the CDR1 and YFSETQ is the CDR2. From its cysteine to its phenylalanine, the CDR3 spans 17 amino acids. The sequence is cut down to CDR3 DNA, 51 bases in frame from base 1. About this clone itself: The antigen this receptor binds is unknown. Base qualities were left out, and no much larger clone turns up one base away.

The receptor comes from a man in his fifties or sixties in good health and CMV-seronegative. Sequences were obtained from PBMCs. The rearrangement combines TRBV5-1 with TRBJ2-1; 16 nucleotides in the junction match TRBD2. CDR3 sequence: CASSLGTSGRVMNEQFF. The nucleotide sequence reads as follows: TGCGCCAGCAGCCTAGGGACTAGCGGGAGGGTGATGAATGAGCAGTTCTTC.